The 25 T cell receptor beta chains reported below all come from one sample, sequenced in a study of T cells in Graves' hyperthyroidism and ophthalmopathy. The TCR beta CDR3 regions underwent amplification using RNA transcripts as the source. With the HTBI primer set, the TCR CDR3 went through a first round of RT-PCR. TCRdb ran MiXCR on the multiplex PCR reads and lists one entry per CDR3 protein. This table holds about 290,000 distinct CDR3 sequences, about 15% found once. The sequencing sample was made of blood. The origin of the receptors is a woman aged 50 to 65 with Graves' hyperthyroidism that later progressed to Graves' ophthalmopathy.

This clonotype has only a few counts. V and J are TRBV10-2 and TRBJ2-3, with D hard to call. V gave up 10 bases and J gave up 0 bases, with 14 bases separating them. CDR1 and CDR2 (germline): WSHSY, SAAADI. The CDR3 contains 14 residues. CDR3 residues: CATSLATSTDTQYF. The CDR3 region has the DNA TGCGCCACCTCCCTTGCGACTAGCACAGATACGCAGTATTTT.

This clonotype was recorded only once. The rearrangement links TRBV12-3 or TRBV12-4 to TRBJ1-1; D is undetermined. The CDR3 spans 15 residues. The V end lost 5 bases, the J end lost 1 base, and 14 bases lay between the germline ends. CDR3 in DNA: TGTGCCAGCAGTCTACTACCCGGGGAGAACACTGAAGCTTTCTTT. Its protein is CASSLLPGENTEAFF.

This clonotype was seen ten or more times. The chain joins TRBV7-2 to TRBJ2-3; weak D call: TRBD1 (6 bases). Germline assignment: CDR1 SGHTA and CDR2 FQGNSA. The germline V and J ends were trimmed by 1 base and 5 bases, with 13 bases remaining between them. This CDR3 contains 15 residues. The DNA of the CDR3 is TGTGCCAGCAGCTTAGTCGGACAGCCCTTAGATACGCAGTATTTT. This translates into CASSLVGQPLDTQYF.

This clonotype was counted ten times or more. This sequence joins TRBV5-6 and TRBJ1-2, with a weak D call TRBD1 (6 bases). V was trimmed by 3 bases and J by 2 bases, leaving 11 bases between them. The CDR3 has 14 residues. CDR1 is SGHDT and CDR2 is YYEEEE in the germline V gene. The CDR3, as DNA: TGTGCCAGCAGCTCCCAGGGGCTCAACTATGGCTACACCTTC. It encodes CASSSQGLNYGYTF.

This clonotype was recorded at least ten times. This sequence joins TRBV6-1 and TRBJ2-1; perhaps TRBD2 as D (6 bases). V lost 6 bases to trimming and J lost 9 bases, with 15 bases between them. The CDR3 runs to 13 residues. Germline V CDR1 and CDR2: MNHNS, SASEGT. CDR3 residues: CASSLDWRGEQFF. The CDR3 DNA follows: TGTGCCAGCAGCCTCGACTGGCGGGGTGAGCAGTTCTTC.

The table lists this clonotype with many counts. CDR3 nucleotide sequence: TGCGCCAGCAGCTTTGCGGGAGAGGGCTACGAGCAGTACTTC. This sequence encodes CASSFAGEGYEQYF. The rearrangement links TRBV5-1 to TRBJ2-7; TRBD2 aligns across 7 bases. V was pared by 2 bases and J by 3 bases, with 5 bases of the junction left unmatched. The CDR3 runs 14 residues. CDR1 and CDR2 (germline): SGHRS, YFSETQ.

V gene TRBV2 combines with J gene TRBJ1-2; TRBD1 agrees at 10 bases. The germline V gene encodes CDR1 SNHLY and CDR2 FYNNEI. The junction had 4 bases not matched to a gene; V was cut back by 4 bases and J by 8 bases. The CDR3 consists of 13 residues. CDR3 DNA sequence: TGTGCCAGCAGTGGGGACAGGGGCAACGGCTACACCTTC. Its translation is CASSGDRGNGYTF.

The chain joins TRBV6-1 to TRBJ2-2, with 11 bases aligning to TRBD1. V trimming: 5 bases; J trimming: 7 bases; junction bases outside the gene matches: 9. CDR3 length equals 16 residues. Germline V lookup: CDR1 MNHNS, CDR2 SASEGT. The CDR3 region has the DNA TGTGCCAGCAGTTACGAAGGGACAGGGGGGATCGGGGAGCTGTTTTTT. Its protein is CASSYEGTGGIGELFF.

This chain links TRBV7-6 with TRBJ2-1; 10 nucleotides match TRBD2. J was trimmed by 8 bases and V by 1 base; bases with no gene match: 5. The CDR3 runs 15 residues. Germline V CDR1 and CDR2: SGHVS, FNYEAQ. In nucleotides, the CDR3 is TGTGCCAGCAGCTTAGTCGGACTAGCGGAACATGAGCAGTTCTTC. It specifies CASSLVGLAEHEQFF. Drawing the rest from reference TRBV7-6 and TRBJ2-1, the complete variable domain is GAGVSQSPRYKVTKRGQDVALRCDPISGHVSLYWYRQALGQGPEFLTYFNYEAQQDKSGLPNDRFSAERPEGSISTLTIQRTEQRDSAMYRCASSLVGLAEHEQFFGPGTRLTVL.

This clonotype occurred many times. The chain links TRBV28 to TRBJ1-4; 9 bases match TRBD1. Germline CDR1 MDHEN, CDR2 SYDVKM. The CDR3 has 15 residues. Trimming took 6 bases from V and 10 from J; bases not matched to a gene: 12. In DNA form, the CDR3 reads TGTGCCAGCAGCTTAATTACAGGGGGCGGAGGAAAACTGTTTTTT. It codes for CASSLITGGGGKLFF.

This clonotype appeared many times. CDR3 amino acids: CASSIQRPFEQYF. CDR3 DNA sequence: TGCGCCAGCAGTATTCAGCGTCCGTTCGAGCAGTACTTC. The chain is built from TRBV10-2 and TRBJ2-7; D gene uncertain. V was pared by 5 bases and J by 6 bases, with 14 bases between. Looked up from germline, CDR1 is WSHSY and CDR2 is SAAADI. The CDR3 consists of 13 residues.

This clonotype was found many times. The V gene is TRBV24-1, the J gene TRBJ2-2, with D possibly called TRBD1 or TRBD2 (5 bases each). The CDR3 covers 21 residues. Germline V gives CDR1 KGHDR, CDR2 SFDVKD. The germline V and J ends were trimmed by 5 bases and 3 bases, with 30 bases remaining between them. The DNA for the CDR3 is TGTGCCACCAGTGCCGGACTTTTCTTTCCTAGCCGGGACGCTTACACCGGGGAGCTGTTTTTT. Translation gives CATSAGLFFPSRDAYTGELFF.

This clonotype was seen repeatedly, ten times or more. DNA for the CDR3: TGTGCCAGCAGTGAACCGACAGGGCCCTTTGGCAATGAGCAGTTCTTC. Residues: CASSEPTGPFGNEQFF. This chain uses TRBV28 with TRBJ2-1, with 7 nucleotides matching TRBD1. The length of the CDR3 is 16 residues. Germline CDR1 and CDR2: MDHEN and SYDVKM. Unmatched junction bases numbered 13, after V lost 5 bases and J lost 6 bases.

This clonotype was observed at least ten times. J is TRBJ2-1 and V is TRBV20-1; TRBD1 matches 7 bases. The V gene end was trimmed by 3 bases and the J gene end by 4 bases; junction bases not matched to a gene: 9. This CDR3 has 15 residues. CDR1 DFQATT and CDR2 SNEGSKA come from the germline V gene (reference sequence). CDR3 coding DNA: TGCAGTGCTAGGCCCGGGACAGCCATATACAATGAGCAGTTCTTC. This translates into CSARPGTAIYNEQFF.

This clonotype was recorded many times. The rearrangement uses TRBV2 and TRBJ2-3; the match to TRBD1 covers 7 bases. The CDR3 runs 15 residues. V shed 8 bases, J shed 5 bases, and the junction held 13 bases outside the gene matches. Germline V CDR1 and CDR2: SNHLY, FYNNEI. CDR3 residues: CASRVGTVRGDTQYF. The CDR3 coding sequence is TGTGCCAGCCGAGTGGGGACAGTGAGAGGAGATACGCAGTATTTT.

Concerning this clonotype itself: A much larger clone differs from this one at a single base, so this may be a read error. The CDR3 region is CASSSDMNTEAFF. DNA of the CDR3: TGCGCCAGCAGCTCGGACATGAACACTGAAGCTTTCTTT. The rearrangement joins TRBV5-1 to TRBJ1-1, with D perhaps TRBD1 (5 bases). The CDR3 runs to 13 residues. With 3 bases removed from V and 0 bases from J, the gap between germline ends came to 6 bases. Germline V gene sequence: CDR1 SGHRS, CDR2 YFSETQ.

The CDR3 DNA sequence: TGTGCCAGCAGCTTGGGACATCCGGCGGATCAGCCCCAGCATTTT. Residues: CASSLGHPADQPQHF. V usage is TRBV7-9 and J usage is TRBJ1-5; possibly TRBD1 for D (6 bases). Deletions cut 3 bases from V and 5 bases from J, with 14 bases between. CDR1 and CDR2 from the germline V gene are SEHNR and FQNEAQ (reference sequence). There are 15 residues in the CDR3.

This clonotype was recorded many times. At one end, the junction sequence differs from germline, possibly due to a read error. The chain has TRBV20-1 and TRBJ2-7, with 8 bases identical to TRBD2. Germline CDR1 is DFQATT and CDR2 is SNEGSKA (reference sequence). The CDR3 has 14 amino acids. This chain's CDR3 is CSARDLAGLYAQYF. The CDR3 DNA reads TGCAGTGCTAGAGATCTAGCGGGCCTCTACGCGCAGTACTTC.

This sequence joins TRBV7-9 and TRBJ2-3; D possibly corresponds to TRBD2 (6 bases). This CDR3 has 18 residues. The V gene's germline CDR1 is SEHNR and CDR2 FQNEAQ (reference sequence). V lost 1 base and J lost 2, with 19 bases in between. CDR3 DNA: TGTGCCAGCAGCTTAGGGGGAGGAACTAGCCTCAACACAGATACGCAGTATTTT. It codes for CASSLGGGTSLNTDTQYF.

This clonotype appeared many times. The chain recombines TRBV5-5 with TRBJ2-1; 14 bases are a match to TRBD2. The ends lost 1 base at V and 5 bases at J; junction bases unmatched: 8. The CDR3 loop spans 18 amino acids. Germline CDR1 is SGHKS and CDR2 is YYEKEE (reference sequence). The DNA of the CDR3 is TGTGCCAGCAGCTTGTCCCAGCCGGGACTAGCGGGAGACAATGAGCAGTTCTTC. Its protein is CASSLSQPGLAGDNEQFF.

This clonotype was counted between two and nine times. The J gene is TRBJ2-7, the V gene TRBV29-1; no definite D call. V dropped 5 bases and J dropped 5 bases, with 28 bases sitting between them. Germline values: CDR1 SQVTM, CDR2 ANQGSEA. This CDR3 is 17 amino acids long. The CDR3 sequence is CSVFQYGSPGPVDEQYF. DNA for the CDR3: TGCAGCGTTTTCCAATACGGGTCGCCTGGGCCCGTGGACGAGCAGTACTTC.

This clonotype was seen a few times. The V call is TRBV19, the J call TRBJ1-6; D is perhaps TRBD1 (5 bases). The ends were cut back, 6 bases at V and 9 bases at J, with 15 bases in the middle. The CDR3 loop spans 14 amino acids. CDR1 is LNHDA, CDR2 SQIVND, per germline (reference sequence). The CDR3 sequence is CASRSGPGRSPLHF. The CDR3 nucleotides read TGTGCCAGTAGGTCCGGGCCGGGGCGTTCACCCCTCCACTTT.

This clonotype was seen repeatedly, ten times or more. The V call is TRBV5-6, the J call TRBJ2-1; D remains unclear. Per germline, CDR1 SGHDT and CDR2 YYEEEE. The CDR3 is 15 amino acids. Trimming shortened V by 3 bases and J by 0 bases, and 10 bases separated the two germline ends. The CDR3 DNA reads TGTGCCAGCAGCTCAAAGGGTCACTCCTACAATGAGCAGTTCTTC. It yields the protein CASSSKGHSYNEQFF.

This clonotype has a handful of counts. The genes are TRBV4-2 and TRBJ2-1; 9 nucleotides match TRBD2. CDR1 is LGHNA and CDR2 is YNFKEQ in the germline V gene. Trimming took 1 base from V and 6 from J; bases not matched to a gene: 10. The CDR3 has 17 residues. The CDR3 here is CASSQVPLAGYSNEQFF. The CDR3 region has the DNA TGTGCCAGCAGCCAAGTTCCCCTAGCGGGATATAGCAATGAGCAGTTCTTC.

This clonotype was observed at least ten times. The chain employs TRBV18 and TRBJ1-5; D remains unclear. V dropped 3 bases and J dropped 0 bases, with 15 bases sitting between them. Germline V CDR1 and CDR2: KGHSH, LQKENI. The CDR3 spans 17 residues. This CDR3 reads CASSPYPGRDSNQPQHF. The CDR3 coding sequence is TGTGCCAGCTCACCCTACCCGGGGAGGGATAGCAATCAGCCCCAGCATTTT.